The T cell receptor beta chain described here comes from a study of response to subunit inactivated influenza vaccine. Findings and caveats of the study: Few new T cells, the authors suggested, are recruited by each seasonal influenza vaccination.

CDR1 SGHTA and CDR2 FQGNSA come from the germline V gene. This CDR3 is built from 16 residues. After removal of 1 base from V and 0 bases from J, the junction contained 4 bases not matched to a gene. TCRdb re-called the RT-PCR reads through MiXCR, storing one row per CDR3 protein. Of 550,000 to 800,000 distinct CDR3 sequences listed, roughly 13% are singletons. This clonotype was counted ten times or more. Its antigen is not identified. The chain has TRBV7-2 and TRBJ2-3; 7 nucleotides line up with TRBD2. The input for sequencing was PBMCs from blood, taken 14 days before vaccination. This TCR was recovered from a man aged 50-60 years who received an inactivated influenza vaccine. The CDR3 sequence is CASSLDRGGSTDTQYF. Here the CDR3 DNA reads TGTGCCAGCAGCTTAGATCGCGGGGGTAGCACAGATACGCAGTATTTT.